The clone carrying this T cell receptor beta chain was picked up a small number of times. These data belong to a study of T cells of healthy individuals. Each CDR3 protein gets one entry after TCRdb re-called the 5' RACE reads with MiXCR. The sample includes about 96,000 distinct CDR3 sequences, 15% to 20% seen only once; the top ten take 6% to 8%. The CDR3 covers 13 residues. Germline V gene sequence: CDR1 SGHRS, CDR2 YFSETQ. Trimming took 5 bases from V and 0 from J, leaving 7 bases between them. The chain has TRBV5-1 and TRBJ2-3, with D uncertain. This clonotype was sampled from a human donor in good health. For the CDR3, the DNA is TGCGCCAGCAGGCTGGACAGCACAGATACGCAGTATTTT. It is translated as CASRLDSTDTQYF.